Listed here is a single TCR beta chain. This clone has a handful of counts. No cognate antigen has been identified for it. There are no base qualities to consult, and no much larger clone falls within one base. This record comes from a study of cytomegalovirus exposure and HLA in healthy donors (dated by TCRdb to 2016 to 2017). With regard to the full study: In an earlier analysis of approximately 500 of the donors, 250 to 350 Gb of sequence data and 95 million to 130 million unique TCR beta sequences from about 179 million T cells were reported. Approximately 300 gigabases of sequencing data and roughly 90 million unique TCR sequences were included in an early release covering under 650 HLA-typed donors. Among the roughly 400 genotyped donors, under 90% belonged to the genetic ancestry cluster associated with self-reported Caucasian donors. The study aimed to test whether signatures of past pathogen exposure could be identified by cataloging public T cell receptors. Using immunosequencing, the study profiled T cell repertoires from about 620 subjects and related those repertoires to cytomegalovirus serostatus. In addition to the first cohort of 650 to 800 subjects, a separate validation cohort of 130 or so different subjects was used. To predict cytomegalovirus infection status, the study brought together high-throughput TCR immunosequencing, statistical association of individual TCRs with disease status, and machine learning. To study patterns of TCR occurrence, a later analysis re-analyzed previously published TCR beta repertoires from 666 donors and added high-resolution HLA genotyping. Rather than drawing on any new phenotypic data, the later analysis identified candidate immune exposures from TCR beta sequences and the way those sequences occurred across donors. An earlier analysis of 587 of the donors applied high-throughput TCR beta sequencing to assess whether each TCR beta V gene segment acted as functional or pseudogenic. Donor age, sex, ethnicity and CMV serostatus were collected together with the repertoire data. A later genetic analysis took genome-wide SNP genotypes for about 65% of the 666 donors and used that subset as a discovery cohort. Every discovery cohort repertoire had been produced on one sequencing platform. HLA typing included class I and class II loci at four-digit resolution. Typing coverage varied by locus: about 629-640 donors for A, B, C, DRB1 and DQB1; roughly 510 for DQA1; around 610 for DPA1; fewer than 480 for DPB1. Roughly five DR-DQ haplotypes were handled as single units for association and clustering, since linkage in the cohort was strong. Among roughly 370 genotyped donors of the cohort, an average of approximately 240,000 unique TCR beta nucleotide sequences were sequenced per donor, roughly 20% of them non-productive.

General study outcomes and caveats: In both the original and validation cohorts, the classifier was reported to diagnose cytomegalovirus status with high specificity and sensitivity. According to a later analysis, TCR association rates differed among HLA loci, with DRB1 alleles showing the most associated TCRs and HLA-C alleles showing the fewest. The only immune exposure information available for the cohort was CMV serostatus. A few of the identified cytomegalovirus-associated TCR beta chains were confirmed in vitro to be specific for cytomegalovirus antigens. The authors suggested that the approach could potentially be generalized to other disease states and immunological phenotypes. Because the 87-base-pair reads could not distinguish some IMGT-functional V segments, including TRBV6-2 and TRBV6-3, those segments were excluded. The earlier analysis of 587 of the donors excluded 15 to 20 rarely observed V segments, including chromosome 9 orphons, because counts were too low. Only TCR beta chains were sequenced in this cohort, and the absence of alpha or paired-chain data limited detectable features. Roughly uniform sequencing depth across donors was assumed in presence/absence analyses, although this assumption may not hold. A later analysis found that HLA-associated TCR beta chains were more clonally expanded and had lower generation probabilities than equally common non-associated chains. Compared with the approximately 710-donor mean, donors in an Asian-associated ancestry cluster had fewer N-insertions in productive TCRs, according to a later genetic analysis. Correlated functional status among segregating V segments might be attributable to linkage disequilibrium, but an unknown experimental factor could not be ruled out. According to a later analysis, most CMV-associated TCR beta chains appeared to be HLA-restricted, and the HLA associations seemed to be driven largely by CMV exposure. Most TCR sequences were seen in very few donors, while some public TCRs were found in many individuals. A total of some 180 TCR beta chains were listed by the study as associated with cytomegalovirus. At a false discovery rate of 0.05, a later analysis linked some 18,000 TCR beta sequences to specific HLA alleles. Assigning TCR associations to individual alleles was difficult when HLA alleles, especially DR and DQ, strongly co-occurred. Several of the top co-occurrence clusters appeared to be linked to parvovirus B19, influenza, CMV and Epstein-Barr virus, according to a later analysis. A later genetic analysis associated a missense DCLRE1C variant with V-gene and J-gene trimming of TCR beta chains, and an independent cohort replicated the association. A group of highly shared sequence variants was considered likely to be a technical artifact of the sequencing pipeline. Broadly in line with IMGT annotations, most TCR beta V segments showed up in productive rearrangements about 90% or about 30% of the time in an earlier analysis of around 550 of the donors. Because some donors lacked HLA typing at each locus, the association tests relied only on the typed subset. A further reported finding was that TCR beta sequences accurately predicted the HLA-A and HLA-B alleles for most subjects in the first cohort.

The CDR1 and CDR2 encoded by the germline V gene are MDHEN and SYDVKM. V and J are trimmed by 7 bases and 6 bases, and the gene matches miss 5 bases of the junction. There are 13 amino acids in the CDR3, from cysteine to phenylalanine inclusive. Only CDR3 DNA is held: 39 bases, read in frame from base 1. Library creation used the immunoSEQ multiplex PCR assay. The multiplex PCR relied on a mix of 60 forward primers for TCR Vbeta segments and 13 reverse primers for TCR Jbeta segments. The CDR3 region of rearranged TCR beta genes was amplified from genomic DNA by a multiplex PCR assay. On the Illumina HiSeq System, the amplified TCR beta libraries were sequenced as 87-base-pair reads. The authors' analysis ran thus. A later analysis tallied roughly 78 million unique TCR beta chains across the 550 to 850 repertoires, and roughly 11 million of those chains were shared by two or more donors. A nearest-neighbor algorithm error-corrected the raw reads and collapsed the reads into unique sequences, merging closely related sequences to remove PCR and sequencing errors. V, D and J gene segments were assigned by aligning CDR3 sequences to IMGT reference sequences. For a sequence to be retained, a match of at least six nucleotides was required to both a V gene segment and a J gene segment. A rearrangement counted as productive if the CDR3 had no stop codons and remained in frame with V and J, and every other rearrangement counted as non-productive. Following IMGT convention, CDR3 was defined as the stretch from the second conserved V-encoded cysteine to the conserved J-encoded phenylalanine. The earlier analysis of some 550 of the donors excluded any sequence lacking an unambiguous match to a single V gene segment. An earlier analysis of 500 to 600 of the donors classified V segments as functional when productive rearrangements were above 56.7% and as segregating when the standard deviation between donors was above 5%. To diagnose cytomegalovirus status from the catalog of TCR beta chain sequences, a statistical classification framework was built. In a later analysis, TCR nucleotide sequences were compared against IMGT/GENE-DB human TR gene sequences so that V and J genes could be assigned. In a later analysis, CDR3 sequences and most-parsimonious VDJ recombination scenarios were assigned using the TCRdist pipeline. In a later analysis, each TCR beta chain was defined by its CDR3 amino acid sequence together with its V-gene family, and reads lacking a unique V-gene family were excluded. In a later analysis, several hundred highly shared, low-generation-probability nucleotide sequences were removed to address suspected cross-contamination and a sequencing artifact. In a later analysis, a clonal expansion index for each public chain was calculated from normalized within-repertoire ranks of inferred template counts. In a later analysis, generation probabilities were computed using a VDJ recombination model fitted to out-of-frame rearrangements, and the results were checked against IGoR. A later analysis scored TCR-TCR, TCR-HLA and TCR-CMV co-occurrence with hypergeometric tests, applying a repertoire-size bias correction to TCR pairs. False discovery rates were estimated in a later analysis by permuting HLA or CMV assignments 20 times. A later analysis grouped co-occurring TCRs with DBSCAN, adding TCRdist sequence similarity when clustering within HLA-allele-positive subsets. Repertoires with fewer than 30,000 or more than 120,000 public chains, plus five repertoires with anomalous nucleotide sharing, were excluded from co-occurrence clustering. This immuneACCESS table, as held by TCRdb, lists in-frame sequences with V and J called but not all clones. Of the missing ones, under half trace to an unresolved V gene in checked studies; the others have no known cause. V and J calls plus clone size are reproduced from that table; the DNA served to infer D and trimming. Counted in this sample were roughly 140,000 clones; 80% of them appeared once. The top ten clones comprise roughly 2% of the sample.

The cohort consisted of hundreds of healthy bone marrow donors. At the time of sampling, every cohort member was nominally healthy, though immune exposures that went unrecorded were likely present. The donor tested CMV seronegative, placing the donor among the roughly 400 seronegative members of the cohort. A peripheral blood sample was provided by each donor, and peripheral blood mononuclear cells were used for TCR beta sequencing. Genomic DNA extraction from the blood cell samples was performed with the Qiagen DNeasy Blood Extraction Kit. Sequenced material: PBMCs. The receptor was isolated from a man aged 25 to 45 in good health and CMV-seronegative. The chain links TRBV28 with TRBJ2-7; 11 bases in the middle match TRBD1. The CDR3 protein is CASTRDRGSEQYF. The bases read TGTGCCAGCACCCGGGACAGGGGGTCCGAGCAGTACTTC.